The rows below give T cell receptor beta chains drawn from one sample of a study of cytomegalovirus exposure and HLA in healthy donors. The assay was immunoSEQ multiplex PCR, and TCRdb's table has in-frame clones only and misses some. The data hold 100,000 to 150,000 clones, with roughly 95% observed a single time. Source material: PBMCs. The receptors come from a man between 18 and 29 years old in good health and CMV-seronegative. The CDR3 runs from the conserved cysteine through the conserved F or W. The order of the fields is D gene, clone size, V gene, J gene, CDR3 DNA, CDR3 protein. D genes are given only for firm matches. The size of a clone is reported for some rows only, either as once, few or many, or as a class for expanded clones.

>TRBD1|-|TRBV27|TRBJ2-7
TGTGCCAGCAGTTCAGGGGGTGGAATCTACGAGCAGTACTTC
CASSSGGGIYEQYF
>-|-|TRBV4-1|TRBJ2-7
TGCGCCAGCAGCCAAGTAGGAGGGAGACGGGGAGAGCAGTACTTC
CASSQVGGRRGEQYF
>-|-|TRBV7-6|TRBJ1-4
TGTGCCAGCAGCTTAGGGGGCGCGGATGAAAAACTGTTTTTT
CASSLGGADEKLFF
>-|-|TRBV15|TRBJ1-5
TGTGCCACCAGCAGAGGACAGCCCTATAGCAATCAGCCCCAGCATTTT
CATSRGQPYSNQPQHF
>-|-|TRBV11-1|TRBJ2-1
TGTGCCAGCAGCAGAAGATTGGGGGAGGACTACAATGAGCAGTTCTTC
CASSRRLGEDYNEQFF
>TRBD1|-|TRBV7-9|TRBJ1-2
TGTGCCAGCAGCTCGTATAGGGACAGCCTGGGCGGCTACACCTTC
CASSSYRDSLGGYTF
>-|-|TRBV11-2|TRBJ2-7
TGTGCCAGCAGCTTAAATACCGGGGGTATCCTTTCCTACGAGCAGTACTTC
CASSLNTGGILSYEQYF
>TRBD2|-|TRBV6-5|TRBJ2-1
TGTGCCAGCAGAGGGACTAGGGCCCCCAATGAGCAGTTCTTC
CASRGTRAPNEQFF
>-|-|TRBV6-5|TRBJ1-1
TGTGCCAGCACCTCGGTTTCAGGGCGGACTGAAGCTTTCTTT
CASTSVSGRTEAFF
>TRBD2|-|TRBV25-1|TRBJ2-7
TGTGCCAGCAGTGAATGGCTAGCGGAGGGAGGCGAGCAGTACTTC
CASSEWLAEGGEQYF
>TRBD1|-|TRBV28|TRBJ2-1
TGTGCCAGCAGTATCAGGGGGAATGAGCAGTTCTTC
CASSIRGNEQFF
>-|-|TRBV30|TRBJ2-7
TGTGCCTGGAGGGGGATCGCTACTAGCTCCTACGAGCAGTACTTC
CAWRGIATSSYEQYF
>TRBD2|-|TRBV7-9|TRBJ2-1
TGTGCCAGCAGCTTTACTAGCGGATACAATGAGCAGTTCTTC
CASSFTSGYNEQFF
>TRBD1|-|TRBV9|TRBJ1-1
TGTGCCAGCAGCTCCCGACAGGGGTCGAACACTGAAGCTTTCTTT
CASSSRQGSNTEAFF
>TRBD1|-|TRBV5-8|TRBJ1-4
TGTGCCAGCAGCTTGGGGGGACAGAGAAATGAAAAACTGTTTTTT
CASSLGGQRNEKLFF
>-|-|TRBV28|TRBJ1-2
TGTGCCAGCACCCTGCGACAGCCTTATGGCTACACCTTC
CASTLRQPYGYTF
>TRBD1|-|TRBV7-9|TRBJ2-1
TGTGCCAGCAGCTTTTCCCTATTCGACAGGGCCAATGAGCAGTTCTTC
CASSFSLFDRANEQFF
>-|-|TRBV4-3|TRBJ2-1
TGCGCCAGCAGCCGCAAAGAGTGGGCTAGGGGCAATGAGCAGTTCTTC
CASSRKEWARGNEQFF
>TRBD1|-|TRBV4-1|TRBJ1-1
TGCGCCAGCAGCCACCCGGGACAGGGGAACACTGAAGCTTTCTTT
CASSHPGQGNTEAFF
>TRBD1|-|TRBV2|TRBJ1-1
TGTGCCAGCAGTGGGGACAGGGGGTCTCTAATTGAAGCTTTCTTT
CASSGDRGSLIEAFF
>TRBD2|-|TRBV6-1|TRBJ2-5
TGTGCCAGCAGTGTTACTAGCGGGAGTACGAGGGAGACCCAGTACTTC
CASSVTSGSTRETQYF
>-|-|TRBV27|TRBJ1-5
TGTGCCAGCAGCAACGACATTTATAGCAATCAGCCCCAGCATTTT
CASSNDIYSNQPQHF
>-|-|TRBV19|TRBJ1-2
TGTGCCAGTAAGGAGACGGTGAACTATGGCTACACCTTC
CASKETVNYGYTF
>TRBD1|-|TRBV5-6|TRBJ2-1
TGTGCCAGCAGCTCCGGGACAGGATACAATGAGCAGTTCTTC
CASSSGTGYNEQFF
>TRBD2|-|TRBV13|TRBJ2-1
TGTGCCAGCAGCTTAACTAGCGCGGCGAGGAATGAGCAGTTCTTC
CASSLTSAARNEQFF
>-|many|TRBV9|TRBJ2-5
TGTGCCAGCAGCGTAGCTTCAACTCAAATGGTAGAGACCCAGTACTTC
CASSVASTQMVETQYF
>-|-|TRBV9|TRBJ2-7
TGTGCCAGCAGCGTAGCCCCAACGAGCGCAAACGTTTACGAGCAGTACTTC
CASSVAPTSANVYEQYF
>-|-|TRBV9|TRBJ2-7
TGTGCCAGCAGCCCCCGTGGAGCGGACCTCTCCGAGCAGTACTTC
CASSPRGADLSEQYF
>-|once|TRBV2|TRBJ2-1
TGTGCCAGCAGTGCCCTAGCAGACGAGCAGTTCTTC
CASSALADEQFF
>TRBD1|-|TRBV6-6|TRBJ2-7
TGTGCCAGCAGTTCCCTACAGGGGAATTCCTACGAGCAGTACTTC
CASSSLQGNSYEQYF
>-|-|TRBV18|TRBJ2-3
TGTGCCAGCTCACCGCTGGGACAAATCACAGATACGCAGTATTTT
CASSPLGQITDTQYF
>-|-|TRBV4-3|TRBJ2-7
TGCGCCAGCAGCCAAGAGACGGGTTGGTCCTACGAGCAGTACTTC
CASSQETGWSYEQYF
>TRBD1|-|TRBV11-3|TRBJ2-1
TGTGCCAGCAGCTTAGATAGGACAGGTGCCCTTTCCTACAATGAGCAGTTCTTC
CASSLDRTGALSYNEQFF
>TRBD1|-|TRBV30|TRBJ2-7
TGTGCCTGCGGACAGGGTTACAACGAGCAGTACTTC
CACGQGYNEQYF
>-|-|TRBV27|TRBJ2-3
TGTGCCAGCAGTTTAGCGGGGAGCACAGATACGCAGTATTTT
CASSLAGSTDTQYF
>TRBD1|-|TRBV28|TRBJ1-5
TGTGCCAGCAGTGGGGACAGGGGGCGGAATCAGCCCCAGCATTTT
CASSGDRGRNQPQHF
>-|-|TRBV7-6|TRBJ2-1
TGTGCCAGCAGCTTAGAGCAGGCCGAGTACAATGAGCAGTTCTTC
CASSLEQAEYNEQFF
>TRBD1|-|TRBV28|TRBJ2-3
TGTGCCAGCAGACCGCCGGGACAGGGGTTCACAGATACGCAGTATTTT
CASRPPGQGFTDTQYF
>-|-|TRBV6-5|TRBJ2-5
TGTGCCAGCAATCGGGGGATACAAGAGACCCAGTACTTC
CASNRGIQETQYF
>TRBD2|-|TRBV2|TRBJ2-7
TGTGCCAGCAGTGAGACTAGCGGGACCTACGAGCAGTACTTC
CASSETSGTYEQYF